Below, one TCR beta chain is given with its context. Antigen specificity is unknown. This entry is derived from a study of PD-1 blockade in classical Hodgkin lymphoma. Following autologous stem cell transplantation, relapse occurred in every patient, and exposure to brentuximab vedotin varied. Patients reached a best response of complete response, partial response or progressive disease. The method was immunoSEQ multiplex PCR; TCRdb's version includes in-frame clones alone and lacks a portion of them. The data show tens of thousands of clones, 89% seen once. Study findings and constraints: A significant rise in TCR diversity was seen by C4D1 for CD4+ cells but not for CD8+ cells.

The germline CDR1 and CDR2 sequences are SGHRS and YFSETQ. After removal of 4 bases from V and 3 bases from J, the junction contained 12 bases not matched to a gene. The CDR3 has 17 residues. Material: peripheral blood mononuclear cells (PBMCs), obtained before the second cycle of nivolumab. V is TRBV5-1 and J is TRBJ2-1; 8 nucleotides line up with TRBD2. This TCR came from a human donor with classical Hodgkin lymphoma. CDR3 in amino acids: CASSRDPGLEVYNEQFF. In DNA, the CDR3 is TGCGCCAGCAGCCGAGATCCGGGACTAGAAGTCTACAATGAGCAGTTCTTC.